These 21 T cell receptor beta chains share one sample of origin, sequenced in a study of post-analysis software for immune sequencing data. No antigens are known for them. Overall study results and limits: Controls showed lower frequencies than patients for four to six TRBV segments, and TRBV5-6, TRBV5-1 and TRBV20-1 were among these.

Unique molecular identifiers were carried by the TCR beta cDNA libraries. Each CDR3 protein gets one entry after TCRdb re-called the PCR reads with MiXCR. This sample carries fewer than 700,000 distinct CDR3 sequences, roughly 40% of them seen once, and the ten largest clones take about 1.8%. Material for sequencing was blood. These receptors all stem from a girl between 10 and 17 years old with multiple sclerosis.

The chain is built from TRBV29-1 and TRBJ2-3; 7 nucleotides align to TRBD2. V was pared by 2 bases and J by 7 bases, with 9 bases of the junction left unmatched. The germline V gene has CDR1 SQVTM and CDR2 ANQGSEA. There are 14 residues in the CDR3. The CDR3 region has the DNA TGCAGCGTTGAACGGGGGGTCGCCCATAATACGCAGTATTTT. This translates into CSVERGVAHNTQYF.

In its sample, this clonotype was seen a few times. The rearrangement uses TRBV5-1 and TRBJ2-1; D gene uncertain. Trimming cost V 4 bases and J 7 bases, with 6 bases left between them. The CDR3 sequence is 11 residues long. Germline-derived CDR1 and CDR2 are SGHRS and YFSETQ. The chain's CDR3 is CASSPQNEQFF. CDR3 nucleotides: TGCGCCAGCAGCCCCCAAAATGAGCAGTTCTTC.

The table lists this clonotype with a few counts. The DNA for the CDR3 is TGTGCCAGCAGCGTGGCGGGGCTTATCCAAGAGACCCAGTACTTC. It yields the protein CASSVAGLIQETQYF. The chain is built from TRBV9 and TRBJ2-5, with a possible D match to TRBD2 (6 bases). Trimming pared 2 bases from V and 1 base from J, leaving 12 bases between. The CDR3 runs 15 residues. Germline CDR1 SGDLS, CDR2 YYNGEE.

The chain joins TRBV4-1 to TRBJ2-1; 7 bases line up with TRBD2. Trimming removed 5 bases from V and 0 bases from J; junction bases left unmatched: 10. This CDR3 contains 17 residues. Germline CDR1 and CDR2: MGHRA and YSYEKL. The CDR3 spells CASSSISGSVSYNEQFF. The CDR3, as DNA: TGCGCCAGCAGCTCAATTAGCGGGTCAGTCTCCTACAATGAGCAGTTCTTC.

In this sample, this clonotype turned up a few times. The V call is TRBV5-1, the J call TRBJ2-7; D may match TRBD1 or TRBD2 (5 bases each). CDR1 is SGHRS and CDR2 is YFSETQ in the germline V gene. The CDR3 extends over 14 amino acids. Deletions cut 0 bases from V and 5 bases from J, with 12 bases between. This CDR3 is CASSLGQGVHEQYF. CDR3 DNA: TGCGCCAGCAGCTTGGGGCAGGGAGTCCACGAGCAGTACTTC.

The sample holds a few counts of this clonotype. The chain is built from TRBV9 and TRBJ2-1; TRBD1 aligns across 8 bases. J was trimmed by 2 bases and V by 4 bases; bases with no gene match: 5. The CDR3 is made up of 15 amino acids. Per the germline V gene, CDR1 is SGDLS and CDR2 is YYNGEE. CDR3 sequence reads: CASSTGGKTYNEQFF. CDR3 coding DNA: TGTGCCAGCAGCACAGGGGGAAAGACCTACAATGAGCAGTTCTTC.

About this clonotype itself: Compared with germline, one end of the junction differs, possibly owing to a read error. The chain is built from TRBV5-1 and TRBJ2-7; the D gene is possibly TRBD1 (5 bases). Germline CDR1 and CDR2: SGHRS and YFSETQ. CDR3 length: 13 amino acids. CDR3 in DNA: TGCACCAGCAGCCCAGAGACAGCCTACGAGCAGTACTTC. Its protein is CTSSPETAYEQYF.

In its sample, this clonotype was seen a few times. The chain uses TRBV20-1 and TRBJ2-5; 11 bases agree with TRBD2. The V gene end was trimmed by 5 bases and the J gene end by 1 base; junction bases not matched to a gene: 15. The CDR3 contains 18 residues. Germline values: CDR1 DFQATT, CDR2 SNEGSKA (reference sequence). The CDR3 sequence: CSAPPPPLLAGVQETQYF. The CDR3, as DNA: TGCAGTGCTCCTCCTCCCCCCTTACTAGCGGGGGTCCAAGAGACCCAGTACTTC.

A word on this clonotype: At one end the junction does not follow the germline gene, possibly because of a read error. V usage is TRBV6-5 and J usage is TRBJ2-7, with a possible D match to TRBD2 (6 bases). There are 15 residues in the CDR3. Germline values: CDR1 MNHEY, CDR2 SVGAGI. Here the CDR3 DNA reads TGTGCCGGCAGTTACTCTCCCCTCGGGGGAGAGACTCAGTACTTC. Its translation is CAGSYSPLGGETQYF.

The chain carries TRBV5-1 and TRBJ2-1; D may be TRBD2 (7 bases). Per germline, CDR1 SGHRS and CDR2 YFSETQ. The CDR3 sequence is 13 residues long. The V gene lost 6 bases and the J gene lost 8 bases, with 15 bases spanning the gap. The CDR3 DNA sequence: TGCGCCAGCAACGACCCGGGGGGCGATGAGCAGTTCTTC. It is translated as CASNDPGGDEQFF.

The rearrangement joins TRBV6-1 to TRBJ1-2; 8 bases align to TRBD1. Germline values: CDR1 MNHNS, CDR2 SASEGT. J lost 4 bases, V lost 5 bases, and 12 bases had no gene match. This CDR3 is built from 16 residues. CDR3 in amino acids: CASSPLPGTGFYGYTF. Written as DNA, the CDR3 is TGTGCCAGCAGTCCATTACCCGGGACAGGATTCTATGGCTACACCTTC.

This clonotype was detected a few times. This sequence joins TRBV20-1 and TRBJ2-3; 8 positions agree with TRBD1. The CDR3 totals 14 residues. J lost 5 bases, V lost 3 bases, and 7 bases had no gene match. Germline V CDR1 and CDR2: DFQATT, SNEGSKA (reference sequence). DNA of the CDR3: TGCAGTGCTAGGTCCTCGACAGGGGAAGATACGCAGTATTTT. Protein: CSARSSTGEDTQYF.

The rearrangement joins TRBV6-6 to TRBJ1-5; D might be TRBD1 (6 bases). Per germline, CDR1 MNHNY and CDR2 SVGAGI (reference sequence). This CDR3 is 14 amino acids long. V was clipped by 6 bases and J by 0 bases, with 9 bases between them. CDR3 sequence: CASRQGYSNQPQHF. DNA for the CDR3: TGTGCCAGCAGACAGGGTTATAGCAATCAGCCCCAGCATTTT.

The gene calls are TRBV27 and TRBJ1-5; TRBD1 aligns across 9 bases. The CDR3 contains 15 residues. Per germline, CDR1 MNHEY and CDR2 SMNVEV (reference sequence). V shed 3 bases and J 6 bases; nucleotides not matched to a gene: 6. For the CDR3, the DNA is TGTGCCAGCAGTTTCGGACAGGGGATAACTCAGCCCCAGCATTTT. Translated: CASSFGQGITQPQHF.

The J gene is TRBJ2-5, the V gene TRBV28; the D gene is possibly TRBD1 (5 bases). This CDR3 has 15 residues. The germline gives CDR1 MDHEN, CDR2 SYDVKM. V was clipped by 1 base and J by 4 bases, with 13 bases between them. CDR3 in DNA: TGTGCCAGCAGTTTATCAGGGTTTCCGGGAGAGACCCAGTACTTC. Translated: CASSLSGFPGETQYF.

The chain is built from TRBV3-1 and TRBJ1-2; no clear D. This CDR3 has 16 amino acids. V was cut by 4 bases and J by 7 bases, with 22 bases left in between. Germline CDR1 and CDR2: LGHDT and YNNKEL (reference sequence). CDR3 sequence (DNA): TGTGCCAGCAGCCTGACCCCGGGATCACGAGCGGGTGGCTACACCTTC. Its translation: CASSLTPGSRAGGYTF. Combining the CDR3 with reference TRBV3-1 and TRBJ1-2 gives the whole variable domain DTAVSQTPKYLVTQMGNDKSIKCEQNLGHDTMYWYKQDSKKFLKIMFSYNNKELIINETVPNRFSPKSPDKAHLNLHINSLELGDSAVYFCASSLTPGSRAGGYTFGSGTRLTVV.

The chain couples TRBV5-6 to TRBJ2-5, with D possibly matching TRBD1 (6 bases). CDR3 length: 16 residues. The germline V gene encodes CDR1 SGHDT and CDR2 YYEEEE. V was pared by 3 bases and J by 2 bases, with 17 bases between. This chain's CDR3 is CASSSNRVLAQETQYF. In DNA, the CDR3 is TGTGCCAGCAGCTCTAACAGGGTCCTTGCTCAAGAGACCCAGTACTTC. Full variable domain (outside the CDR3, taken from reference TRBV5-6 and TRBJ2-5): DAGVTQSPTHLIKTRGQQVTLRCSPKSGHDTVSWYQQALGQGPQFIFQYYEEEERQRGNFPDRFSGHQFPNYSSELNVNALLLGDSALYLCASSSNRVLAQETQYFGPGTRLLVL.

The chain combines TRBV2 with TRBJ2-1; 10 nucleotides align to TRBD2. There are 15 residues in the CDR3. Per germline, CDR1 SNHLY and CDR2 FYNNEI. V lost 4 bases, J lost 8 bases, and 8 bases stayed unmatched. CDR3 amino acids: CASSASLAGAHEQFF. The DNA of the CDR3 is TGTGCCAGCAGTGCGTCGCTAGCGGGAGCCCATGAGCAGTTCTTC.

The chain couples TRBV14 to TRBJ2-7, with 7 bases lining up with TRBD2. Germline lookup yields CDR1 SGHDN and CDR2 FVKESK. V dropped 3 bases and J dropped 0; count of bases not matched to a gene: 8. This CDR3 spans 16 amino acids. CDR3 bases: TGTGCCAGCAGCCAGGGGAGGGCCTTCTCCTCCTACGAGCAGTACTTC. It yields the protein CASSQGRAFSSYEQYF.

This clonotype appeared a few times. The CDR3 region has the DNA TGCAGTGCTAGAGAGTTGGGTAGGGGGAAGACTGAAGCTTTCTTT. As protein: CSARELGRGKTEAFF. The chain combines TRBV20-1 with TRBJ1-1; D might be TRBD1 (6 bases). Trimming pared 0 bases from V and 5 bases from J, leaving 16 bases between. CDR1 and CDR2 from the germline V gene are DFQATT and SNEGSKA (reference sequence). The CDR3 is made up of 15 amino acids.

The chain has TRBV9 and TRBJ2-1; no firm D call. CDR3 length: 16 amino acids. V lost 1 base to trimming and J lost 0 bases, with 11 bases between them. Germline values: CDR1 SGDLS, CDR2 YYNGEE. The CDR3 protein is CASSVSGSPSYNEQFF. In DNA form, the CDR3 reads TGTGCCAGCAGCGTATCGGGCTCGCCCTCCTACAATGAGCAGTTCTTC.